In this sample, the clone carrying this T cell receptor beta chain turned up many times. Its antigen is unknown. The sample comes from a study of CD8 T cells in ankylosing spondylitis. Notes on the study in general: According to the report, clones linked to the disease were significantly enriched in matched synovial fluid samples taken from ankylosing spondylitis patients. For ankylosing spondylitis blood, a TCR beta motif of eight or nine highly homologous variants appeared characteristic.

With molecular barcodes, quantitative 5'-RACE was used to make the TCR beta libraries. TCRdb re-analysed the 5' RACE reads in MiXCR, keeping a single row per CDR3 protein. This table has 450,000 to 550,000 distinct CDR3 sequences, about 5.2% appearing once. The CDR3 has 17 amino acids. Germline trimming cut 4 bases from V and 4 bases from J; bases unmatched to any gene: 10. Germline CDR1 KGHDR, CDR2 SFDVKD. The source material was blood, either unsorted or a sorted T cell fraction (not recorded which). V and J are TRBV24-1 and TRBJ2-1, with TRBD2 identical over 9 bases. This TCR derives from a male donor with ankylosing spondylitis. This chain's CDR3 is CATSDQKGSGRYNEQFF. In DNA, the CDR3 is TGTGCCACCAGTGACCAGAAAGGAAGCGGGAGGTACAATGAGCAGTTCTTC.